Following are 29 T cell receptor beta chains from one sample sequenced in a study of PD-1 blockade in classical Hodgkin lymphoma. Generated by immunoSEQ multiplex PCR, the TCRdb table keeps only in-frame clones and is missing some. The sample lists some 100,000 clones; roughly 92% were seen once. All trial patients relapsed after autologous stem cell transplantation. The specimen was peripheral blood mononuclear cells (PBMCs), collected at baseline. Source of these receptors: a human donor with classical Hodgkin lymphoma.

V and J are TRBV11-2 and TRBJ2-2; 8 positions match TRBD2. CDR1 and CDR2 (germline): SGHAT, FQNNGV. The V segment lost 2 bases and the J segment 6 bases; nucleotides outside the gene matches: 5. The CDR3 is 15 amino acids. The CDR3 DNA sequence: TGTGCCAGCAGCTTATATTCGGGAGGGGCCGGGGAGCTGTTTTTT. Translation gives CASSLYSGGAGELFF.

This rearrangement joins TRBV19 to TRBJ2-1; 9 nucleotides line up with TRBD2. From germline, CDR1 is LNHDA and CDR2 SQIVND (reference sequence). V lost 3 bases, J lost 4 bases, and 10 bases stayed unmatched. The CDR3 spans 17 residues. The CDR3 nucleotides read TGTGCCAGTAGTATGTACCCTAGCGGGATCCCGTACAATGAGCAGTTCTTC. It codes for CASSMYPSGIPYNEQFF.

The chain couples TRBV6-5 to TRBJ1-4; D unresolved. This CDR3 comprises 12 residues. V lost 5 bases and J 7 bases, leaving 8 bases between the germline ends. CDR1 is MNHEY, CDR2 SVGAGI, per germline. DNA for the CDR3: TGTGCCAGCAGTCGGACGAGTGAAAAACTGTTTTTT. This codes for CASSRTSEKLFF.

This clone appeared once. The chain recombines TRBV4-1 with TRBJ1-1; D not resolved. This CDR3 spans 17 amino acids. The germline V gene has CDR1 MGHRA and CDR2 YSYEKL. V lost 3 bases and J 0 bases, leaving 17 bases between the germline ends. Here the CDR3 DNA reads TGCGCCAGCAGCCACCCACCTGTTAATCGGATGAACACTGAAGCTTTCTTT. Its translation is CASSHPPVNRMNTEAFF.

This clone came up a few times. The J gene is TRBJ2-2, the V gene TRBV7-6; TRBD1 might be the D (6 bases). CDR1 SGHVS and CDR2 FNYEAQ come from the germline V gene. The V end was cut by 10 bases, the J end by 1 base, with 16 bases between. The CDR3 extends over 15 amino acids. The CDR3 sequence: CATTMGTKNTGELFF. The CDR3, as DNA: TGTGCCACTACTATGGGGACAAAGAACACCGGGGAGCTGTTTTTT.

The chain uses TRBV5-4 and TRBJ1-5; no clear D gene. The germline CDR1 and CDR2 sequences are SGHNT and YYREEE (reference sequence). The CDR3 contains 15 residues. With 0 bases removed from V and 0 bases from J, the gap between germline ends came to 7 bases. CDR3 residues: CASSLAPGSNQPQHF. CDR3 in DNA: TGTGCCAGCAGCTTGGCCCCCGGTAGCAATCAGCCCCAGCATTTT.

The rearrangement joins TRBV6-1 to TRBJ2-3; 7 positions match TRBD2. Germline-derived CDR1 and CDR2 are MNHNS and SASEGT. CDR3 length: 18 amino acids. V trimming: 0 bases; J trimming: 1 base; junction bases outside the gene matches: 10. The CDR3 nucleotides read TGTGCCAGCAGTGAAGCCCACCTACTAGCGAGAGGCACAGATACGCAGTATTTT. Amino acid sequence: CASSEAHLLARGTDTQYF.

This clone appeared a single time. The chain combines TRBV21-1 with TRBJ1-3. TRBV21-1 is a known pseudogene. This CDR3 spans 16 amino acids. The CDR3 sequence: CASSKLREAAGNTIYF. The CDR3 DNA is TGTGCCAGCAGCAAACTGAGAGAAGCGGCAGGAAACACCATATATTTT.

This sequence joins TRBV4-2 and TRBJ2-3; D ambiguous. The CDR3 extends over 14 amino acids. CDR1 and CDR2 (germline): LGHNA, YNFKEQ. V lost 0 bases and J 1 base, leaving 5 bases between the germline ends. The CDR3 nucleotides read TGTGCCAGCAGCCAAGATTTCGGCACAGATACGCAGTATTTT. Its protein is CASSQDFGTDTQYF.

V gene TRBV7-7 combines with J gene TRBJ2-3, with 7 bases lining up with TRBD2. V trimming: 0 bases; J trimming: 9 bases; junction bases outside the gene matches: 12. CDR3 size: 16 residues. Germline CDR1 and CDR2: SSHAT and FNYEAQ (reference sequence). The CDR3 spells CASSLAPEGLVSTQYF. CDR3 nucleotides: TGTGCCAGCAGCTTAGCCCCAGAAGGACTAGTCAGCACGCAGTATTTT. Full variable domain (outside the CDR3, taken from reference TRBV7-7 and TRBJ2-3): GAGVSQSPRYKVTKRGQDVTLRCDPISSHATLYWYQQALGQGPEFLTYFNYEAQPDKSGLPSDRFSAERPEGSISTLTIQRTEQRDSAMYRCASSLAPEGLVSTQYFGPGTRLTVL.

The sample holds one count of this clone. V usage is TRBV9 and J usage is TRBJ2-7; 9 nucleotides align to TRBD1. The ends lost 4 bases at V and 3 bases at J; junction bases unmatched: 11. The CDR3 consists of 16 residues. CDR1 and CDR2 (germline): SGDLS, YYNGEE. CDR3 bases: TGTGCCAGCAGCCCGGACAAGGACAGGGGCTTCTACGAGCAGTACTTC. This sequence encodes CASSPDKDRGFYEQYF.

This chain links TRBV28 with TRBJ2-7; perhaps TRBD2 as D (6 bases). Trimming pared 4 bases from V and 1 base from J, leaving 23 bases between. Per germline, CDR1 MDHEN and CDR2 SYDVKM. The CDR3 spans 18 residues. Here the CDR3 reads CASSSLGNPGLRSYEQYF. The CDR3 nucleotides are TGTGCCAGCAGTTCTTTAGGGAATCCGGGACTCCGATCCTACGAGCAGTACTTC.

The rearrangement links TRBV10-3 to TRBJ1-1, with a tentative D call TRBD1 (6 bases). Trimming removed 6 bases at V and 4 bases at J, with 18 bases between. CDR3 size: 15 residues. Germline V lookup: CDR1 ENHRY, CDR2 SYGVKD. CDR3 in amino acids: CAIRLVQGGSTEAFF. In DNA, the CDR3 is TGTGCCATCAGGCTAGTACAGGGAGGGAGCACTGAAGCTTTCTTT.

V gene TRBV27 combines with J gene TRBJ2-6; 10 bases map to TRBD1. The J segment lost 1 base and the V segment lost 5 bases, leaving 11 bases of the junction unmatched. Germline V lookup: CDR1 MNHEY, CDR2 SMNVEV (reference sequence). The CDR3 is 19 amino acids. CDR3 nucleotides: TGTGCCAGCAGTACAAGACAGGGGGCAAAATTTTCTGGGGCCAACGTCCTGACTTTC. Its translation: CASSTRQGAKFSGANVLTF.

The V and J genes are TRBV28 and TRBJ1-5; TRBD1 matches at 8 bases. With 0 bases clipped from V and 3 bases from J, the junction kept 10 bases outside the gene matches. The CDR3 is made up of 18 amino acids. Germline CDR1 is MDHEN and CDR2 is SYDVKM. The CDR3 DNA reads as TGTGCCAGCAGTTTATGGGAAGGCCAGGGGGCGGCCAATCAGCCCCAGCATTTT. Translated, it gives CASSLWEGQGAANQPQHF.

This clone was recorded once. The chain couples TRBV7-6 to TRBJ1-5, with D uncertain. V was trimmed by 2 bases and J by 6 bases, leaving 8 bases between them. In germline, CDR1 is SGHVS, CDR2 FNYEAQ. The CDR3 is 13 amino acids. The CDR3 DNA reads TGTGCCAGCAGCTTACGCCCCGGTCAGCCCCAGCATTTT. The encoded protein is CASSLRPGQPQHF.

The CDR3 reads CASSLAGGFRDTQYF. For the CDR3, the DNA is TGTGCCAGCAGCCTAGCGGGAGGATTTCGAGATACGCAGTATTTT. This rearrangement joins TRBV2 to TRBJ2-3; 11 bases match TRBD2. The CDR3 consists of 15 residues. The V and J ends lost 6 bases and 5 bases, in that order; junction bases with no gene match: 7. Looked up from germline, CDR1 is SNHLY and CDR2 is FYNNEI.

The chain links TRBV2 to TRBJ2-3, with 11 bases fitting TRBD1. Losses at the gene ends were 5 bases for V and 0 bases for J; bases not matched to a gene: 13. The CDR3 loop spans 19 amino acids. Germline V gene data show CDR1 as SNHLY and CDR2 as FYNNEI. CDR3 bases: TGTGCCAGCAGTACCTGGACAGGGGGCTGGAGACCCAGCACAGATACGCAGTATTTT. This codes for CASSTWTGGWRPSTDTQYF.

The chain joins TRBV9 to TRBJ2-2, with D possibly being TRBD1 or TRBD2 (6 bases each). CDR3 length: 15 amino acids. Per the germline V gene, CDR1 is SGDLS and CDR2 is YYNGEE. V lost 0 bases and J lost 10, with 16 bases in between. The CDR3 is CASSVDGGPYEELFF. The DNA of the CDR3 is TGTGCCAGCAGCGTAGACGGGGGCCCTTACGAGGAGCTGTTTTTT.

The chain couples TRBV7-3 to TRBJ2-7; tentative D call: TRBD1 (6 bases). The germline V gene encodes CDR1 SGHTA and CDR2 FQGTGA. The CDR3 has 16 amino acids. Trimming left V 2 bases short and J 0 bases short, with 14 bases between. DNA of the CDR3: TGTGCCAGCAGCTTATACGTCGCGACAGGCTCCTACGAGCAGTACTTC. This encodes CASSLYVATGSYEQYF.

The genes are TRBV25-1 and TRBJ1-1, with D possibly TRBD1 on 6 matching bases. Germline lookup yields CDR1 MGHDK and CDR2 SYGVNS. The CDR3 sequence is 15 residues long. Trimming shortened V by 6 bases and J by 4 bases, and 18 bases separated the two germline ends. This CDR3 reads CASRPTGRGLTEAFF. As DNA, the CDR3 is TGTGCCAGCAGGCCAACGGGCAGGGGACTCACTGAAGCTTTCTTT. Full variable domain (outside the CDR3, taken from reference TRBV25-1 and TRBJ1-1): EADIYQTPRYLVIGTGKKITLECSQTMGHDKMYWYQQDPGMELHLIHYSYGVNSTEKGDLSSESTVSRIRTEHFPLTLESARPSHTSQYLCASRPTGRGLTEAFFGQGTRLTVV.

V usage is TRBV28 and J usage is TRBJ1-1, with D tentatively TRBD1 (5 bases). The CDR3 length is 14 residues. Germline CDR1 reads MDHEN; CDR2 reads SYDVKM. V was pared by 5 bases and J by 5 bases, with 15 bases between. CDR3 residues: CASSPRERWTEAFF. The CDR3 DNA reads TGTGCCAGCAGTCCCAGGGAGCGTTGGACTGAAGCTTTCTTT.

This chain uses TRBV29-1 with TRBJ2-1, with 11 bases identical to TRBD2. The V segment lost 6 bases and the J segment 1 base; nucleotides outside the gene matches: 5. CDR3 length: 15 amino acids. Germline CDR1 is SQVTM and CDR2 is ANQGSEA. In nucleotides, the CDR3 is TGCAGCGTATTTCTAGCGGGAGGTTCCTACAATGAGCAGTTCTTC. Amino acid sequence: CSVFLAGGSYNEQFF.

The genes are TRBV7-6 and TRBJ2-7, with no clear D. Germline V CDR1 and CDR2: SGHVS, FNYEAQ. CDR3 size: 13 residues. Trimming took off 5 bases at V and 6 bases at J, with 14 bases between the two ends. CDR3: CASSRTPSTEQYF. The CDR3 nucleotides read TGTGCCAGCAGCCGGACCCCGAGCACCGAGCAGTACTTC. Full variable domain (rest looked up from reference TRBV7-6 and TRBJ2-7): GAGVSQSPRYKVTKRGQDVALRCDPISGHVSLYWYRQALGQGPEFLTYFNYEAQQDKSGLPNDRFSAERPEGSISTLTIQRTEQRDSAMYRCASSRTPSTEQYFGPGTRLTVT.

V and J are TRBV9 and TRBJ2-3, with D uncertain. V lost 0 bases and J 0 bases, leaving 5 bases between the germline ends. The CDR3 contains 14 residues. CDR1 and CDR2 from the germline V gene are SGDLS and YYNGEE. CDR3 sequence (DNA): TGTGCCAGCAGCGTAGTGGATAGCACAGATACGCAGTATTTT. It encodes CASSVVDSTDTQYF.

This clone was seen once. The CDR3 is CASSLGRVRAPGNTIYF. CDR3 coding DNA: TGTGCCAGCAGCTTAGGGAGAGTCCGTGCTCCTGGAAACACCATATATTTT. The V call is TRBV7-9, the J call TRBJ1-3, with no clear D. This CDR3 is 17 amino acids long. Trimming cost V 1 base and J 2 bases, with 15 bases left between them. Germline CDR1 reads SEHNR; CDR2 reads FQNEAQ (reference sequence).

This chain uses TRBV16 with TRBJ2-7; possible D gene TRBD2, 5 bases. CDR1 KGHSY and CDR2 FQNENV come from the germline V gene. V lost 0 bases, J lost 0 bases, and 9 bases lay in between. The CDR3 loop spans 15 amino acids. The CDR3 DNA reads as TGTGCCAGCAGCCAATCTTTGGGGAGCTCCTACGAGCAGTACTTC. Protein product: CASSQSLGSSYEQYF.

The chain employs TRBV5-4 and TRBJ1-2; TRBD1 agrees at 7 bases. V was clipped by 4 bases and J by 8 bases; unmatched bases: 11. The CDR3 consists of 14 residues. Germline CDR1 is SGHNT and CDR2 is YYREEE (reference sequence). The CDR3 DNA follows: TGTGCCAGCAGCATCACCACGAGACAGGGCGGCTACACCTTC. Encoded protein: CASSITTRQGGYTF.

The V call is TRBV18, the J call TRBJ1-4; the D is unclear. The CDR3 runs to 15 residues. V lost 3 bases to trimming and J lost 2 bases, with 10 bases between them. The V gene's germline CDR1 is KGHSH and CDR2 LQKENI. Written as DNA, the CDR3 is TGTGCCAGCTCACCGTTTCAGGAGACTAATGAAAAACTGTTTTTT. Amino acids: CASSPFQETNEKLFF.